Listed below are T cell receptor beta chains from one sample, sequenced in a study of cytotoxic CD8 clonotypes in ibrutinib-treated CLL. The repertoire was sequenced with immunoSEQ multiplex PCR; TCRdb's copy has only in-frame clones and lacks some. The sample yields about 120,000 clones, roughly 57% seen once. Sequencing was performed on PBMCs, taken after 24 months of ibrutinib treatment. These receptors originate from a human donor with chronic lymphocytic leukemia. Each CDR3 is given with its conserved first and last residue. The order of the fields is V gene, J gene, D gene, CDR3 protein. The D gene is left open where the match is weak.

>TRBV10-3|TRBJ2-7|.
CAISEWQGGQYF
>TRBV12-1|TRBJ2-3|.
CASSPRETASRTDTQYF
>TRBV19|TRBJ2-2|.
CASSWFGEVELFF
>TRBV30|TRBJ2-1|.
CAWNRGNEQFF
>TRBV5-1|TRBJ2-5|TRBD1
CASSTGQAIQETQYF
>TRBV14|TRBJ1-1|TRBD1
CASSRQGYTEAFF
>TRBV30|TRBJ1-5|.
CAWSRPPGGGQPQHF
>TRBV9|TRBJ2-2|.
CASSVEGDGELFF
>TRBV30|TRBJ1-5|TRBD1
CAWSALGDPTGGNQPQHF
>TRBV11-2|TRBJ2-7|.
CASSLGQTTYEQYF
>TRBV14|TRBJ2-7|.
CASSQPPRGEQYF
>TRBV5-4|TRBJ2-2|.
CASTLDHTGELFF
>TRBV2|TRBJ2-5|TRBD2
CASSEGGLVNRDQYF
>TRBV7-2|TRBJ2-1|.
CASSRPQGVNEQFF
>TRBV7-2|TRBJ2-2|.
CASILVAANTGELFF
>TRBV14|TRBJ2-7|.
CASSQDVFGEQYF
>TRBV7-9|TRBJ1-3|.
CASSPPTSSGNTIYF
>TRBV9|TRBJ1-5|.
CASSGTENQPQHF
>TRBV30|TRBJ1-5|.
CAWSVAQGNGPQHF
>TRBV5-6|TRBJ1-1|TRBD1
CASSLGQGALNTEAFF
>TRBV29-1|TRBJ1-2|.
CSGGEASLFYGYTF
>TRBV7-3|TRBJ2-1|.
CASSPTDGDREQFF
>TRBV15|TRBJ2-3|.
CATSRDPGRTDTQYF
>TRBV28|TRBJ1-5|.
CASSLTVRGFNQPQHF
>TRBV29-1|TRBJ2-2|.
CSARENTGELFF
>TRBV6-5|TRBJ1-6|.
CASSAKNSPLHF
>TRBV5-1|TRBJ1-2|.
CAYPSGLYGYTF
>TRBV7-2|TRBJ1-2|.
CASSLEEARNYGYTF
>TRBV5-4|TRBJ2-7|.
CASSSPQIPYEQYF
>TRBV15|TRBJ2-7|.
CATSRDGGVLDEQYF
>TRBV9|TRBJ2-3|.
CASINTDTQYF
>TRBV6-5|TRBJ1-5|.
CASSYGTGFGQPQHF
>TRBV2|TRBJ2-7|.
CASSEGGPKQYF
>TRBV30|TRBJ1-6|.
CAWRVGLGVPLHF
>TRBV20-1|TRBJ1-1|.
CSAREAGPAFF
>TRBV14|TRBJ1-4|.
CASSQDTVNEKLFF
>TRBV7-2|TRBJ2-5|.
CASSPTGSKPGTQYF
>TRBV28|TRBJ2-7|.
CASSSPGGAGFYEQYF
>TRBV29-1|TRBJ2-7|TRBD1
CSVDPGTGPYEQYF
>TRBV27|TRBJ2-6|.
CASSLSVWGANVLTF
>TRBV4-1|TRBJ2-3|.
CASSQVLDTQYF
>TRBV5-1|TRBJ2-1|.
CASRVTSSYNEQFF
>TRBV5-1|TRBJ2-7|TRBD1
CASSPSGTGDNYEQYF
>TRBV19|TRBJ1-6|TRBD1
CASQRDSYSPLHF
>TRBV6-5|TRBJ2-7|TRBD1
CASSDGTGTYEQYF
>TRBV11-3|TRBJ2-3|.
CASSLDQGTDTQYF
>TRBV5-6|TRBJ1-2|.
CASSPQVAGNYGYTF
>TRBV7-9|TRBJ2-1|TRBD2
CASSPSGGAVNEQFF
>TRBV5-1|TRBJ2-5|TRBD1
CASSLQGAPGETQYF
>TRBV2|TRBJ1-1|TRBD1
CAGRDREGTEAFF
>TRBV7-6|TRBJ1-6|TRBD1
CASSAGGGSPLHF
>TRBV28|TRBJ1-2|TRBD1
CASSSGQGSYGYTF
>TRBV27|TRBJ2-5|TRBD2
CARILAEQETQYF